This paragraph covers one T cell receptor (beta chain) sequence. As originally analysed: A papillary thyroid cancer distant-metastasis classifier was built from CDR3 differences across clinicopathological groups. MiXCR re-clonotyped the PCR reads for TCRdb. For this entry, the V and J calls and clone size follow TCRdb and not the study's own pipeline. The sample lists around 30,000 clones; 10% to 13% were seen once. Thyroid surgery took place with no prior treatment in any patient. The V end lost 7 bases, the J end lost 8 bases, and 30 bases lay between the germline ends. The germline V gene has CDR1 MDHEN and CDR2 SYDVKM. The CDR3 has 17 residues. The data were obtained in a study of metastatic and nonmetastatic thyroid tumors. Study overall: Repertoire data that came from the blood and tumor or nodule tissue of malignant and benign thyroid patients were compared.

V usage is TRBV28 and J usage is TRBJ2-7; TRBD1 might be the D (5 bases). This sequence originates from a female donor with papillary thyroid cancer or a benign thyroid nodule (not recorded which). Some clones in this sample may be carry-over from other donors' samples. Material: blood. The CDR3 sequence: CASNRVGRGRDTNQQYF. CDR3 nucleotide sequence: TGTGCCAGCAATCGGGTGGGTCGCGGCAGGGATACAAATCAGCAGTACTTC.